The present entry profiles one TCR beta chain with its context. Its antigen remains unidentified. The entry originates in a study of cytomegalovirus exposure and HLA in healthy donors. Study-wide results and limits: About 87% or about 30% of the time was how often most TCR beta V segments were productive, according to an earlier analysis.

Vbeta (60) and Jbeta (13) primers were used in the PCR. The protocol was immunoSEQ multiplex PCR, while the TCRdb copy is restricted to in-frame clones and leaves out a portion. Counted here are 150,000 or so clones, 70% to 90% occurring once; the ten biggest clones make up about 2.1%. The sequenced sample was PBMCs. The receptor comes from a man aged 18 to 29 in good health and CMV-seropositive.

The CDR3 DNA reads as TGTGCCAGCAGTGCCTCAACAGGGGCCGACTCCTACGAGCAGTACTTC. Translating gives CASSASTGADSYEQYF. V and J are TRBV6-1 and TRBJ2-7; 7 nucleotides match TRBD1. V was pared by 4 bases and J by 0 bases, with 9 bases of the junction left unmatched. Per germline, CDR1 MNHNS and CDR2 SASEGT. CDR3 length: 16 residues.